The 11 T cell receptor beta chains below come from one sample, sequenced in a study of blood T cell repertoires in COVID-19. Repertoires were generated with immunoSEQ multiplex PCR, while TCRdb's copy carries only in-frame clones and drops some. This sample has some 240,000 clones; around 91% occur once, and the top ten carry roughly 2.2%. The sample comprised peripheral blood. These TCRs come from an older woman with COVID-19, enrolled during active disease.

The genes are TRBV4-1 and TRBJ1-6; TRBD1 aligns across 8 bases. V dropped 0 bases and J dropped 7; count of bases not matched to a gene: 8. This CDR3 spans 17 amino acids. Germline-derived CDR1 and CDR2 are MGHRA and YSYEKL. The CDR3 nucleotides read TGCGCCAGCAGCCAAGAAGGACAGGGCAGGGGGAATTCACCCCTCCACTTT. This gives the protein CASSQEGQGRGNSPLHF.

Comment on this clone: The sample contains more than one DNA sequence encoding this CDR3. The chain carries TRBV9 and TRBJ1-3; D gene ambiguous. CDR1 is SGDLS and CDR2 is YYNGEE in the germline V gene. CDR3 length: 15 amino acids. The V and J ends lost 2 bases and 0 bases respectively, with 9 bases between them. CDR3 DNA sequence: TGTGCCAGCAGCGTTGGGCAGAGCTCTGGAAACACCATATATTTT. Translating gives CASSVGQSSGNTIYF.

The chain is built from TRBV4-2 and TRBJ2-2; tentative D call: TRBD2 (5 bases). V shed 4 bases and J shed 4 bases, with 13 bases lying between them. Germline V CDR1 and CDR2: LGHNA, YNFKEQ. This CDR3 has 15 amino acids. The CDR3 sequence: CASSLRTGLTGELFF. The CDR3 bases are TGTGCCAGCAGCCTAAGGACTGGACTCACCGGGGAGCTGTTTTTT.

This chain connects TRBV3-1 (or the pseudogene TRBV3-2) to TRBJ1-3; 7 positions agree with TRBD1. V trimming: 5 bases; J trimming: 4 bases; junction bases outside the gene matches: 11. Per germline, CDR1 LGHDT and CDR2 YNNKEL (reference sequence). The length of the CDR3 is 16 residues. The CDR3 region is CASSSGGTGVGNTIYF. The CDR3 DNA reads TGTGCCAGCAGCTCTGGGGGTACAGGGGTCGGAAACACCATATATTTT.

The CDR3 sequence: CATSRDRAAGELFF. DNA for the CDR3: TGTGCCACCAGCAGAGACAGGGCGGCCGGGGAGCTGTTTTTT. The rearrangement links TRBV15 to TRBJ2-2, with D perhaps TRBD1 (5 bases). The germline V and J ends were trimmed by 0 bases and 6 bases, with 8 bases remaining between them. Germline values: CDR1 LNHNV, CDR2 YYDKDF (reference sequence). The CDR3 is 14 amino acids.

V and J are TRBV6-5 and TRBJ2-3; 7 nucleotides match TRBD2. The trim removed 2 bases at V and 5 bases at J, leaving 4 bases unmatched. The CDR3 extends over 14 amino acids. Germline V lookup: CDR1 MNHEY, CDR2 SVGAGI. Here the CDR3 DNA reads TGTGCCAGCAGTTACGCGGGGGTAGGAGATACGCAGTATTTT. Translating it yields CASSYAGVGDTQYF.

The chain recombines TRBV12-5 with TRBJ2-7; 9 bases are shared with TRBD1. CDR1 and CDR2 (germline): LGHNT, FRNRAP. This CDR3 region has 14 residues. V lost 0 bases, J lost 7 bases, and 4 bases stayed unmatched. The DNA of the CDR3 is TGTGCTAGTGGTTTGGTACAGGGGGCGCGGGAGCAGTACTTC. Protein product: CASGLVQGAREQYF.

The rearrangement links TRBV6-1 to TRBJ2-3, with TRBD2 matching over 8 bases. Germline CDR1 is MNHNS and CDR2 is SASEGT. CDR3 length: 15 residues. The trim removed 0 bases at V and 2 bases at J, leaving 1 base unmatched. Here the CDR3 DNA reads TGTGCCAGCAGTGAAGCACTAGCGGACACAGATACGCAGTATTTT. Residues: CASSEALADTDTQYF.

This chain joins TRBV10-3 and TRBJ1-2, with 9 bases fitting TRBD1. The CDR3 has 15 amino acids. Trimming took 10 bases from V and 3 from J; bases not matched to a gene: 12. Germline V gene sequence: CDR1 ENHRY, CDR2 SYGVKD. CDR3 sequence (DNA): TGTGCCACTCCTCGAACAGGGGGCGGAGACTATGGCTACACCTTC. It is translated as CATPRTGGGDYGYTF.

As concerns this clone: The junction and the germline gene differ at one end; a read error may be behind it. For the CDR3, the DNA is TGTGCCAGCAGTTTTACTAGCGGGGGGGAGGGACTCTTC. It is translated as CASSFTSGGEGLF. The V gene is TRBV12-3 or TRBV12-4, the J gene TRBJ2-1; 13 bases are shared with TRBD2. This CDR3 spans 13 amino acids.

This chain joins TRBV7-8 and TRBJ1-2; 9 bases align to TRBD1. V lost 5 bases, J lost 6 bases, and 10 bases stayed unmatched. CDR3 size: 15 residues. Germline V gene data show CDR1 as SGHVS and CDR2 as FQNEAQ. CDR3 DNA sequence: TGTGCCAGCAGCCTCGGCGCAGGGACAGGGAATGGCTACACCTTC. This translates into CASSLGAGTGNGYTF.